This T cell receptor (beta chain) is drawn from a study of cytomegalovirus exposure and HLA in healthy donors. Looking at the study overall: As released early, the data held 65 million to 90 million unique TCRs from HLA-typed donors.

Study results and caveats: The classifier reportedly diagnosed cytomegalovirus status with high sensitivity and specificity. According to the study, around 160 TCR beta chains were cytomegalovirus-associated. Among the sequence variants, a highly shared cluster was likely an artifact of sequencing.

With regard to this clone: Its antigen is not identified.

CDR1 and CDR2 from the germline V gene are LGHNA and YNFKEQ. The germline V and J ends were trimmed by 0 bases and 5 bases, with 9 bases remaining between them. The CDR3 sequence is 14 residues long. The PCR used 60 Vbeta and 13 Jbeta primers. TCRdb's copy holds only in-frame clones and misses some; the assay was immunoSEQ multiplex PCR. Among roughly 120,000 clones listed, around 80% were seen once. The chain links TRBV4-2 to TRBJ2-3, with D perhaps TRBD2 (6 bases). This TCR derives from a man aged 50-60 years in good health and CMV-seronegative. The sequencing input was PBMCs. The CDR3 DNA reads TGTGCCAGCAGCCAAGAGGGGGAGGTAGATACGCAGTATTTT. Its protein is CASSQEGEVDTQYF.